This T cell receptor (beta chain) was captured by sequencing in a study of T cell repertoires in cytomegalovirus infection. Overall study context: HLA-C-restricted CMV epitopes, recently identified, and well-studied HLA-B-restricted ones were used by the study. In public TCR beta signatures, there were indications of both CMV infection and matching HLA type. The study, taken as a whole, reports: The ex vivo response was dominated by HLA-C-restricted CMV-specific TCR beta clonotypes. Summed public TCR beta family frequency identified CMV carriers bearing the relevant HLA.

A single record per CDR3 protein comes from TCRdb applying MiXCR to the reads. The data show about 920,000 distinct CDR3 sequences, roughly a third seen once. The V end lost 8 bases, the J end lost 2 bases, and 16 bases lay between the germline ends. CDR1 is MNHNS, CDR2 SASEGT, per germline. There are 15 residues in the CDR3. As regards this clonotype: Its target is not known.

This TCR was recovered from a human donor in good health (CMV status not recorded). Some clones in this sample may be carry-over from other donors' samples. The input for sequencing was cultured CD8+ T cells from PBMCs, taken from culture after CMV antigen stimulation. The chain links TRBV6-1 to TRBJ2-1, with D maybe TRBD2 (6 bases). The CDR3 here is CASGRPAVPYNEQFF. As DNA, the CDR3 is TGTGCCAGCGGGAGGCCAGCGGTGCCCTACAATGAGCAGTTCTTC.